The 22 T cell receptor beta chains reported below all come from one sample, sequenced in a study of OX40 agonist ivuxolimab in advanced cancers. Clones were read by immunoSEQ multiplex PCR, and TCRdb kept only the in-frame ones, dropping some. Among fewer than 55,000 clones, about four fifths were seen once, and the ten largest hold almost 6.5%. The input for sequencing was CD4+ or CD8+ T cells sorted from blood, taken in a trial of the OX40 agonist ivuxolimab. These receptors all stem from an adult with an advanced solid tumor such as melanoma, head and neck, liver or kidney cancer.

The genes are TRBV7-9 and TRBJ2-1, with TRBD1 matching over 11 bases. V was clipped by 1 base and J by 9 bases; unmatched bases: 8. The germline CDR1 and CDR2 sequences are SEHNR and FQNEAQ (reference sequence). This CDR3 is built from 16 residues. The CDR3 protein is CASSLGTGGFVGEQFF. CDR3 coding DNA: TGTGCCAGCAGCTTAGGGACAGGGGGCTTTGTTGGTGAGCAGTTCTTC.

The J gene is TRBJ1-5, the V gene TRBV27; possibly TRBD1 for D (5 bases). Germline CDR1 MNHEY, CDR2 SMNVEV (reference sequence). CDR3 length: 17 residues. V was pared by 1 base and J by 7 bases, with 20 bases between. CDR3 amino acids: CASSLLNPGGVGQPQHF. The DNA of the CDR3 is TGTGCCAGCAGTTTATTAAACCCGGGAGGGGTGGGGCAGCCCCAGCATTTT.

This clone was observed a single time. This chain connects TRBV9 to TRBJ2-7, with 9 bases that match TRBD2. The germline gives CDR1 SGDLS, CDR2 YYNGEE. V shed 4 bases, J shed 4 bases, and the junction held 9 bases outside the gene matches. The CDR3 sequence is 15 residues long. In DNA form, the CDR3 reads TGTGCCAGCAGCCTCCAAGCGGGGGGTACTTACGAGCAGTACTTC. This codes for CASSLQAGGTYEQYF.

This chain links TRBV30 with TRBJ2-7; D unclear. V lost 2 bases and J lost 2, with 7 bases in between. Germline lookup yields CDR1 GTSNPN and CDR2 SVGIG (reference sequence). The CDR3 totals 12 residues. This CDR3 is CAWSLGTYEQYF. The CDR3 nucleotides read TGTGCCTGGAGTCTGGGAACCTACGAGCAGTACTTC.

This clone appeared a few times. The chain carries TRBV6-5 and TRBJ1-2, with 9 bases that match TRBD1. The CDR3 is 11 amino acids. V shed 8 bases and J 6 bases; nucleotides not matched to a gene: 1. Germline V gives CDR1 MNHEY, CDR2 SVGAGI. This CDR3 reads CASRQGDGYTF. The CDR3, as DNA: TGTGCCAGCCGACAGGGGGATGGCTACACCTTC.

The chain uses TRBV14 and TRBJ1-1, with no clear D. CDR1 and CDR2 (germline): SGHDN, FVKESK. There are 14 residues in the CDR3. V was shortened by 4 bases and J by 4 bases, with 13 bases between the two germline ends. CDR3 region: CASSLVDGGTEAFF. The CDR3 DNA reads as TGTGCCAGCAGCCTTGTTGATGGAGGCACTGAAGCTTTCTTT.

The chain carries TRBV27 and TRBJ2-1; D gene ambiguous. The germline CDR1 and CDR2 sequences are MNHEY and SMNVEV (reference sequence). The CDR3 contains 17 residues. Deletions cut 0 bases from V and 3 bases from J, with 15 bases between. The CDR3 sequence: CASSLSAPAGGYNEQFF. As DNA, the CDR3 is TGTGCCAGCAGTTTATCAGCCCCAGCCGGTGGCTACAATGAGCAGTTCTTC.

In its sample, this clone was seen a few times. The CDR3 loop reads CATGSNQPQHF. CDR3 DNA: TGTGCCACCGGTAGCAATCAGCCCCAGCATTTT. The chain carries TRBV27 and TRBJ1-5, with D unclear. The CDR3 has 11 amino acids. The V gene lost 10 bases and the J gene lost 0 bases, with 4 bases spanning the gap. Germline V gives CDR1 MNHEY, CDR2 SMNVEV (reference sequence).

This clone was detected only once. The chain is built from TRBV7-9 and TRBJ2-7, with TRBD1 matching over 8 bases. Germline CDR1 reads SEHNR; CDR2 reads FQNEAQ (reference sequence). The ends lost 1 base at V and 2 bases at J; junction bases unmatched: 4. The length of the CDR3 is 15 residues. The CDR3 protein is CASSLGSTGAYEQYF. The DNA for the CDR3 is TGTGCCAGCAGCTTAGGTTCGACAGGGGCCTACGAGCAGTACTTC.

This chain links TRBV6-4 with TRBJ1-5; D not resolved. The CDR3 consists of 14 residues. Germline V gene lookup returns CDR1 MRHNA and CDR2 SNTAGT. The germline V and J ends were trimmed by 5 bases and 1 base, with 9 bases remaining between them. The DNA of the CDR3 is TGTGCCAGCAGTTACGAGCTGAGCAATCAGCCCCAGCATTTT. Residues: CASSYELSNQPQHF.

This clone was picked up a small number of times. The CDR3 DNA reads TGTGCCAGCAGCTTTATAGCTAGCGGGGGGGGAGAGACCCAGTACTTC. Amino acids: CASSFIASGGGETQYF. The chain employs TRBV7-6 and TRBJ2-5; 12 bases line up with TRBD2. CDR1 is SGHVS, CDR2 FNYEAQ, per germline. Germline trimming cut 3 bases from V and 4 bases from J; bases unmatched to any gene: 6. This CDR3 region has 16 residues.

The V call is TRBV9, the J call TRBJ1-3; 12 nucleotides line up with TRBD1. Germline CDR1 SGDLS, CDR2 YYNGEE. Unmatched junction bases numbered 4, after V lost 4 bases and J lost 8 bases. The length of the CDR3 is 14 residues. CDR3 sequence reads: CASSSGQGADTIYF. In nucleotides, the CDR3 is TGTGCCAGCAGCTCGGGACAGGGGGCAGACACCATATATTTT. The whole variable domain, remainder taken from reference TRBV9 and TRBJ1-3, is DSGVTQTPKHLITATGQRVTLRCSPRSGDLSVYWYQQSLDQGLQFLIQYYNGEERAKGNILERFSAQQFPDLHSELNLSSLELGDSALYFCASSSGQGADTIYFGEGSWLTVV.

The chain carries TRBV7-6 and TRBJ2-1; D remains ambiguous. The CDR3 loop spans 12 amino acids. Trimming took 1 base from V and 12 from J, leaving 10 bases between them. Germline lookup yields CDR1 SGHVS and CDR2 FNYEAQ. CDR3 amino acids: CASSLVSPRQFF. CDR3 nucleotide sequence: TGTGCCAGCAGCTTAGTATCCCCGAGGCAGTTCTTC. The full variable domain, its missing parts supplied by reference TRBV7-6 and TRBJ2-1, is GAGVSQSPRYKVTKRGQDVALRCDPISGHVSLYWYRQALGQGPEFLTYFNYEAQQDKSGLPNDRFSAERPEGSISTLTIQRTEQRDSAMYRCASSLVSPRQFFGPGTRLTVL.

This clone was recorded once. The rearrangement links TRBV6-6 to TRBJ2-1; D possibly corresponds to TRBD1 (5 bases). CDR3 length equals 15 residues. V gave up 5 bases and J gave up 3 bases, with 14 bases separating them. The germline V gene has CDR1 MNHNY and CDR2 SVGAGI (reference sequence). CDR3 loop: CASSRTLRLYNEQFF. The DNA of the CDR3 is TGTGCCAGCAGTCGGACATTACGCCTCTACAATGAGCAGTTCTTC.

Comment on this clone: Other DNA sequences in the sample encode the same CDR3. The V and J genes are TRBV29-1 and TRBJ1-2; no clear D. The CDR3 length is 10 residues. CDR1 and CDR2 (germline): SQVTM, ANQGSEA. Trimming stripped 1 base from V and 6 bases from J, with 3 bases between. The CDR3 spells CSVEANGYTF. The CDR3 DNA reads TGCAGCGTTGAAGCGAATGGCTACACCTTC.

V gene TRBV4-2 combines with J gene TRBJ2-7; no clear D. CDR3 length: 16 amino acids. The germline CDR1 and CDR2 sequences are LGHNA and YNFKEQ. V lost 0 bases and J lost 1, with 13 bases in between. The CDR3 DNA reads TGTGCCAGCAGCCAAGATGGTGCAGCCGGATCCTACGAGCAGTACTTC. It codes for CASSQDGAAGSYEQYF.

The V and J genes are TRBV5-4 and TRBJ1-3; D is possibly TRBD1 (5 bases). The CDR3 length is 14 residues. The V gene lost 4 bases and the J gene lost 4 bases, with 12 bases spanning the gap. Germline V gene data show CDR1 as SGHNT and CDR2 as YYREEE (reference sequence). The CDR3 DNA reads as TGTGCCAGCAGCACTGGACATCAAGGAAACACCATATATTTT. Translation gives CASSTGHQGNTIYF.

The rearrangement links TRBV7-9 to TRBJ1-1, with D unclear. Germline CDR1 is SEHNR and CDR2 is FQNEAQ (reference sequence). V dropped 4 bases and J dropped 3 bases, with 12 bases sitting between them. This CDR3 spans 14 amino acids. Here the CDR3 reads CASSSTRRDTEAFF. The CDR3 DNA is TGTGCCAGCAGCTCGACGAGAAGAGACACTGAAGCTTTCTTT.

The rearrangement uses TRBV18 and TRBJ2-7; D perhaps matches TRBD1 (5 bases). The CDR3 covers 15 residues. CDR1 and CDR2 from the germline V gene are KGHSH and LQKENI. Trimming took 3 bases from V and 3 from J, leaving 15 bases between them. The CDR3 DNA follows: TGTGCCAGCTCACCTAGTGACAGCACCCTCTACGAGCAGTACTTC. Its translation is CASSPSDSTLYEQYF.

CDR3 sequence: CASSLGGQGDTEAFF. Here the CDR3 DNA reads TGTGCCAGCAGTTTGGGGGGACAGGGGGACACTGAAGCTTTCTTT. The V gene is TRBV28, the J gene TRBJ1-1; TRBD1 matches at 11 bases. This CDR3 has 15 amino acids. Germline V gene data show CDR1 as MDHEN and CDR2 as SYDVKM. V gave up 3 bases and J gave up 3 bases; unmatched junction bases: 3.

The genes are TRBV7-8 and TRBJ2-1, with D uncertain. This CDR3 comprises 12 residues. The germline gives CDR1 SGHVS, CDR2 FQNEAQ. V lost 8 bases to trimming and J lost 3 bases, with 8 bases between them. The chain's CDR3 is CASRGGYNEQFF. DNA of the CDR3: TGTGCCAGCCGAGGTGGCTACAATGAGCAGTTCTTC.

The chain links TRBV4-2 to TRBJ2-3, with TRBD2 as a possible D gene (6 bases). This CDR3 spans 16 amino acids. V was clipped by 0 bases and J by 6 bases, with 16 bases between them. Germline V gene sequence: CDR1 LGHNA, CDR2 YNFKEQ. This CDR3 is CASSQDSGLLVDTQYF. The CDR3, as DNA: TGTGCCAGCAGCCAAGATTCGGGACTCCTCGTCGATACGCAGTATTTT.